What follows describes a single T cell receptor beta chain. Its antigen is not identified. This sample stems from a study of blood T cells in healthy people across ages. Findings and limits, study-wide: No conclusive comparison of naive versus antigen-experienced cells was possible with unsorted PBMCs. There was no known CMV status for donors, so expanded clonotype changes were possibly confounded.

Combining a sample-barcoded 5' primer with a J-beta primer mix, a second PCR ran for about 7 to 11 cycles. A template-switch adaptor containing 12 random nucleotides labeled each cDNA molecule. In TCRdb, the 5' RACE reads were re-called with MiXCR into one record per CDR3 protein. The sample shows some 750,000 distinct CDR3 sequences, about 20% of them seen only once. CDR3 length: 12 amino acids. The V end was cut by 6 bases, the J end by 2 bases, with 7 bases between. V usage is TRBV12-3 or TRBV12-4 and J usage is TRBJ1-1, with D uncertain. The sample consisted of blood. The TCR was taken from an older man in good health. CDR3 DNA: TGTGCCAGCAGGACGGTTAACACTGAAGCTTTCTTT. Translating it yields CASRTVNTEAFF.